This is a list of T cell receptor beta chains from one sample in a study of response to subunit inactivated influenza vaccine. A single record per CDR3 protein comes from TCRdb applying MiXCR to the RT-PCR reads. The sample yields about 650,000 distinct CDR3 sequences, around 16% seen once. The material sequenced was PBMCs from blood, taken less than 13 days after vaccination. These receptor sequences come from a man aged 50-59 years who received an inactivated influenza vaccine. The CDR3 runs from the conserved cysteine through the conserved F or W. A D gene is named only where the DNA matches it firmly. Clone size, where shown, is once, few, many, or a class for clones that have expanded.

J,size,D,V,CDR3,DNA
TRBJ2-1,many,TRBD2,TRBV29-1,CSVDRGRAGNEQFF,TGCAGCGTTGACCGGGGGAGGGCCGGCAATGAGCAGTTCTTC
TRBJ2-7,-,-,TRBV7-2,CASSLALGPMGTYEQYF,TGTGCCAGCAGCCTGGCTCTCGGACCTATGGGGACCTACGAGCAGTACTTC
TRBJ2-1,few,-,TRBV9,CASSLMDTNNEQFF,TGTGCCAGCAGCCTCATGGACACTAACAATGAGCAGTTCTTC
TRBJ1-5,-,-,TRBV4-1,CASSQGMQASQPQHF,TGCGCCAGCAGCCAAGGGATGCAGGCGAGTCAGCCCCAGCATTTT
TRBJ2-7,many,TRBD1,TRBV9,CASNGQGASYEQYF,TGTGCCAGCAACGGACAGGGTGCATCCTACGAGCAGTACTTC
TRBJ2-6,-,-,TRBV7-2,CASSLARVTGDNVLTF,TGTGCCAGCAGCTTAGCACGAGTCACTGGGGACAACGTCCTGACTTTC
TRBJ2-3,-,-,TRBV5-6,CASSLSYTPYF,TGTGCCAGCAGCTTATCTTATACGCCGTATTTT
TRBJ2-1,-,-,TRBV7-9,CASSLGQHNEQFF,TGTGCCAGCAGCTTAGGGCAGCACAATGAGCAGTTCTTC
TRBJ1-3,few,TRBD1,TRBV12-3/TRBV12-4,CASSPGTGGGNTIYF,TGTGCCAGCAGCCCCGGGACAGGGGGAGGAAACACCATATATTTT
TRBJ2-3,-,-,TRBV4-2,CASSQDRVFKEGSDTQYF,TGTGCCAGCAGCCAAGATCGAGTTTTCAAGGAGGGATCAGATACGCAGTATTTT
TRBJ2-7,-,-,TRBV10-3,CAISEPGEDDEQYF,TGTGCCATCAGTGAACCAGGGGAGGACGACGAGCAGTACTTC
TRBJ1-2,few,TRBD1,TRBV20-1,CSFRQGAGYGYTF,TGCAGTTTCAGACAGGGGGCCGGCTATGGCTACACCTTC
TRBJ2-4,-,-,TRBV6-2/TRBV6-3,CASSYPQSPQYF,TGTGCCAGCAGTTACCCGCAGTCACCTCAGTACTTC
TRBJ1-4,-,TRBD1,TRBV20-1,CSAGQGYNEKLFF,TGCAGTGCGGGACAGGGTTATAATGAAAAACTGTTTTTT
TRBJ1-2,-,TRBD1,TRBV12-3/TRBV12-4,CASRETGGSGGYTF,TGTGCCAGCAGGGAGACAGGGGGCAGTGGTGGCTACACCTTC
TRBJ1-4,few,-,TRBV7-9,CASSPRSTNEKLFF,TGTGCCAGCAGCCCCAGATCAACTAATGAAAAACTGTTTTTT
TRBJ2-1,few,-,TRBV6-1,CASIGSPGFNEQFF,TGTGCCAGCATCGGCAGTCCCGGGTTTAATGAGCAGTTCTTC
TRBJ2-5,few,-,TRBV6-1,CASSASVRRETQYF,TGTGCCAGCAGTGCCAGCGTACGGAGAGAGACCCAGTACTTC
TRBJ2-7,-,TRBD2,TRBV28,CASSLTTSGTEQYF,TGTGCCAGCAGTCTGACCACTAGCGGGACCGAGCAGTACTTC
TRBJ2-1,few,-,TRBV7-2,CASNLIAVDEQFF,TGTGCCAGCAACTTGATCGCGGTGGATGAGCAGTTCTTC
TRBJ2-6,-,-,TRBV9,CASSVGRSSGANVLTF,TGTGCCAGCAGCGTAGGACGGAGCTCTGGGGCCAACGTCCTGACTTTC
TRBJ2-1,many,-,TRBV5-1,CASSLEVGEWNEQFF,TGCGCCAGCAGCTTGGAGGTGGGAGAGTGGAATGAGCAGTTCTTC
TRBJ2-2,few,-,TRBV4-1,CASSHPRETGELFF,TGCGCCAGCAGCCATCCCAGGGAAACCGGGGAGCTGTTTTTT
TRBJ2-7,few,-,TRBV28,CASSLVIGGSSYEQYF,TGTGCCAGCAGTTTAGTCATAGGGGGGAGCTCCTACGAGCAGTACTTC
TRBJ1-2,few,-,TRBV12-3/TRBV12-4,CASTVGGGAYGYTF,TGTGCCAGCACGGTTGGGGGAGGGGCCTATGGCTACACCTTC
TRBJ1-1,few,-,TRBV7-3,CASSFNPNTEAFF,TGTGCCAGCAGCTTCAATCCGAACACTGAAGCTTTCTTT
TRBJ2-2,few,TRBD2,TRBV6-1,CASRRSGRAGELFF,TGTGCCAGCCGCCGTTCAGGGAGGGCCGGGGAGCTGTTTTTT
TRBJ2-7,-,-,TRBV4-2,CASSQDQGGGTGPYEQYF,TGTGCCAGCAGCCAAGATCAAGGGGGGGGGACAGGACCCTACGAGCAGTACTTC
TRBJ2-3,few,-,TRBV20-1,CSALVRGDTQYF,TGCAGTGCTCTCGTACGGGGAGATACGCAGTATTTT
TRBJ2-7,-,-,TRBV6-2/TRBV6-3,CASSYSPPITEYF,TGTGCCAGCAGTTACTCACCACCCATTACGGAGTACTTC
TRBJ1-2,-,-,TRBV7-9,CASSLPTGSYGYTF,TGTGCCAGCAGCTTACCAACAGGGTCCTATGGCTACACCTTC
TRBJ2-2,-,TRBD2,TRBV10-3,CAIGSGRTTGELFF,TGTGCCATCGGTAGCGGGCGGACCACCGGGGAGCTGTTTTTT
TRBJ2-1,-,TRBD2,TRBV10-3,CAISEVSGRYEQFF,TGTGCCATCAGTGAGGTTAGCGGGAGATATGAGCAGTTCTTC
TRBJ2-3,few,-,TRBV20-1,CSARVILAPTDTQYF,TGCAGTGCTAGAGTGATCCTAGCCCCGACAGATACGCAGTATTTT